The rows below give T cell receptor beta chains drawn from one sample of a study of shared clonotypes between healthy human individuals. Only in-frame clones appear in the TCRdb table, and some are missing; sequencing was by immunoSEQ multiplex PCR. Of approximately 2.1 million clones listed, roughly 93% are singletons. Sequenced: naive CD4+ T cells from PBMCs. All receptors derive from a man between 18 and 35 years old in good health. Some clones in this sample may be carry-over from other donors' samples. The CDR3 runs from the conserved cysteine through the conserved F or W. The D gene is left open where the match is weak. Part of the rows lack a size; the others show once, few, many or a class for expanded clones.

TRBV28	.	.	TRBJ1-2	TGTGCCAGCAGTTTGGCAGGGAAGGGCTACACCTTC	CASSLAGKGYTF
TRBV9	.	.	TRBJ1-4	TGTGCCAGCAGCGAAGGGGCTAATGAAAAACTGTTTTTT	CASSEGANEKLFF
TRBV25-1	.	.	TRBJ2-5	TGTGCCAGCAGTGAGATGGGCCAGGGTGAGACCCAGTACTTC	CASSEMGQGETQYF
TRBV19	.	.	TRBJ1-1	TGTGCCAGTAGTGACTGGAGGAACACTGAAGCTTTCTTT	CASSDWRNTEAFF
TRBV28	.	.	TRBJ2-2	TGTGCCAGCAGCCTCCCTCCTGGGACATCGAACACCGGGGAGCTGTTTTTT	CASSLPPGTSNTGELFF
TRBV6-6	.	TRBD2	TRBJ2-2	TGTGCCAGCAGGGCTAGCGGGCGTGACACCGGGGAGCTGTTTTTT	CASRASGRDTGELFF
TRBV2	.	.	TRBJ2-5	TGTGCCAGCAGTGTGGTCCGAACTAGTGGGGAGACCCAGTACTTC	CASSVVRTSGETQYF
TRBV5-5	.	TRBD1	TRBJ2-7	TGTGCCAGCAGCTTCCCCGGGACAGGGGGCTGGGAGCAGTACTTC	CASSFPGTGGWEQYF
TRBV5-4	once	.	TRBJ2-7	TGTGCCAGCAGGTTCGGCAGGGGGGGCGAGCAGTACTTC	CASRFGRGGEQYF
TRBV11-2	.	.	TRBJ1-5	TGTGCCAGCAGCTTAGTATGGGGAGATCAGCCCCAGCATTTT	CASSLVWGDQPQHF
TRBV28	.	.	TRBJ1-2	TGTGCCAGCAGAAGGACAGCGGGAGGCTATGGCTACACCTTC	CASRRTAGGYGYTF
TRBV7-6	.	TRBD1	TRBJ1-1	TGTGCCAGCAGGCTTACAGACAGGGGTGGTGAAGCTTTCTTT	CASRLTDRGGEAFF
TRBV5-4	.	TRBD2	TRBJ2-3	TGTGCCAGCAGCATGGGACTAGCGGGAGGAGCAGATACGCAGTATTTT	CASSMGLAGGADTQYF
TRBV5-4	.	TRBD2	TRBJ2-3	TGTGCCAGCAGCCGGACTAGCCCCGGGGTAGATACGCAGTATTTT	CASSRTSPGVDTQYF
TRBV4-1	.	.	TRBJ1-1	TGCGCCAGCAGCCAAGTAGGTGATAACACTGAAGCTTTCTTT	CASSQVGDNTEAFF
TRBV4-2	.	.	TRBJ1-2	TGTGCCAGCAGCCAAGCAGGGGCGATCCTTTATGGCTACACCTTC	CASSQAGAILYGYTF
TRBV28	.	TRBD1	TRBJ2-5	TGTGCCAGCAGCCGTAGACAGGGGCTGGAGACCCAGTACTTC	CASSRRQGLETQYF
TRBV5-1	.	TRBD2	TRBJ2-2	TGCGCCAGCAGCCCCCGGGGGACTAGTTTAACCGGGGAGCTGTTTTTT	CASSPRGTSLTGELFF
TRBV6-1	.	.	TRBJ2-7	TGTGCCAGCAGTGAATTTCGGCCCTCCGGACTGAGCTACGAGCAGTACTTC	CASSEFRPSGLSYEQYF
TRBV7-2	.	.	TRBJ2-5	TGTGCCAGCAGCTTAATGCAAAATATCCCAGAGACCCAGTACTTC	CASSLMQNIPETQYF
TRBV18	.	TRBD2	TRBJ2-1	TGTGCCAGCTCATCCGGACTAGCGGGATCTTCTGAGCAGTTCTTC	CASSSGLAGSSEQFF
TRBV19	.	.	TRBJ1-3	TGTGCCAGTAGAGCGGGAAGCTCTGGAAACACCATATATTTT	CASRAGSSGNTIYF
TRBV5-4	few	TRBD2	TRBJ2-7	TGTGCCAGCAGCTGGGGAGGACTAGCGGCTTCCTACGAGCAGTACTTC	CASSWGGLAASYEQYF
TRBV7-9	.	.	TRBJ1-2	TGTGCCAGCAGCCGGATCACAGGGAACACCTTC	CASSRITGNTF
TRBV7-9	.	TRBD1	TRBJ2-7	TGTGCCAGCAGCCAAAGGACACAGGGGGCCTCCTACGAGCAGTACTTC	CASSQRTQGASYEQYF
TRBV15	.	.	TRBJ2-7	TGTGCCACCAGCAGAGGGAATCGGGGCTACGAGCAGTACTTC	CATSRGNRGYEQYF
TRBV28	.	TRBD1	TRBJ2-3	TGTGCCAGCAGTTTTATTGACAGGGCGAGGACAGATACGCAGTATTTT	CASSFIDRARTDTQYF
TRBV20-1	.	.	TRBJ2-7	TGCAGTGCTAGAGGCCTCTACGAGCAGTACTTC	CSARGLYEQYF
TRBV28	.	.	TRBJ1-1	TGTGCCAGCAGTTTATACCTTTCCGGGGGGATGAACACTGAAGCTTTCTTT	CASSLYLSGGMNTEAFF
TRBV14	.	TRBD1	TRBJ2-7	TGTGCCAGCAGCCGATATCCCGGAGGGGGACAGGGTGCCTACGAGCAGTACTTC	CASSRYPGGGQGAYEQYF
TRBV7-9	.	.	TRBJ2-7	TGTGCCAGCAGCCAAAATGGGGCCGAGCAGTACTTC	CASSQNGAEQYF
TRBV7-9	.	.	TRBJ1-1	TGTGCCAGCAGCTCCGGCGGGACATTGATGAACACTGAAGCTTTCTTT	CASSSGGTLMNTEAFF
TRBV7-8	.	.	TRBJ2-1	TGTGCCAGCAGCCCCGATCGGGGGAATGAGCAGTTCTTC	CASSPDRGNEQFF
TRBV27	once	.	TRBJ1-1	TGTGCCAGCAGTTTCTTGGGGGGGCGAGGGCCAAACACTGAAGCTTTCTTT	CASSFLGGRGPNTEAFF
TRBV10-3	.	.	TRBJ1-4	TGTGCCATCAGCCGGGGGGAAAAACTGTTTTTT	CAISRGEKLFF
TRBV7-3	.	TRBD2	TRBJ2-5	TGTGCCAGCAGCTTGGGGACTAGCGGGAGAAGCGAGACCCAGTACTTC	CASSLGTSGRSETQYF
TRBV11-3	.	.	TRBJ1-1	TGTGCCAGCAGTTACACAAGGGACACTGAAGCTTTCTTT	CASSYTRDTEAFF
TRBV7-6	.	.	TRBJ2-1	TGTGCCAGCAGCCTCCTACAGCGCAATGAGCAGTTCTTC	CASSLLQRNEQFF
TRBV9	.	.	TRBJ2-1	TGTGCCAGCAGCGTAGCGCAGGGCTCCCCTATCAATGAGCAGTTCTTC	CASSVAQGSPINEQFF
TRBV28	.	TRBD2	TRBJ2-7	TGTGCCAGCAGTTTGGGGCTAGCGGCGGAATACGAGCAGTACTTC	CASSLGLAAEYEQYF
TRBV27	.	TRBD1	TRBJ1-2	TGTGCCAGCAGTCGGGACAGGGGCTATGGCTACACCTTC	CASSRDRGYGYTF
TRBV27	.	TRBD1	TRBJ1-1	TGTGCCAGCAGTTTGAGTGGGACAGGGGTCGGGGGCACTGAAGCTTTCTTT	CASSLSGTGVGGTEAFF
TRBV7-9	.	.	TRBJ1-2	TGTGCCAGCAGCGCCCGATCAGGGACTAACTATGGCTACACCTTC	CASSARSGTNYGYTF
TRBV10-3	.	.	TRBJ1-5	TGTGCCATCAGTGAGGCAGGTTTTGAGGGCCAGCCCCAGCATTTT	CAISEAGFEGQPQHF
TRBV19	.	TRBD1	TRBJ1-5	TGTGCCAGTAACCCTGACAGGGGGCCCCAGCATTTT	CASNPDRGPQHF